These 9 T cell receptor beta chains were sequenced from one sample in a study of T-cell reconstitution after alpha-beta-depleted transplantation in children. Researchers prepared the TCRbeta library using unique molecular identifiers, the study reports. TCRdb analysed the PCR reads with MiXCR anew, one entry per CDR3 protein. The sample comprises about 540,000 distinct CDR3 sequences, around 16% of which are singletons, and less than 4% rests with the top ten. The material sequenced was PBMCs from the stem cell graft donor, taken from the stem cell graft. The receptors originated from a human donor who donated a stem cell graft to a child with acute lymphoblastic leukemia.

The CDR3 bases are TGCAGTGCTAGAGTTCGGGGGAAAACGTACCAAGAGACCCAGTACTTC. This gives the protein CSARVRGKTYQETQYF. The rearrangement joins TRBV20-1 to TRBJ2-5; tentatively, D is TRBD2 (6 bases). Germline V lookup: CDR1 DFQATT, CDR2 SNEGSKA (reference sequence). The CDR3 contains 16 residues. V was shortened by 1 base and J by 0 bases, with 15 bases between the two germline ends.

This clonotype was detected only a few times. The V gene is TRBV29-1, the J gene TRBJ2-1, with 10 bases aligning to TRBD2. Germline assignment: CDR1 SQVTM and CDR2 ANQGSEA. The CDR3 is made up of 11 amino acids. J gave up 12 bases and V 1 base, and 0 bases lay outside the gene matches. In DNA, the CDR3 is TGCAGCGTTGAAGCTAGCGGGAGGCAGTTCTTC. The encoded protein is CSVEASGRQFF.

The V call is TRBV7-3, the J call TRBJ2-1, with D possibly being TRBD2 (6 bases). Germline loops: CDR1 SGHTA, CDR2 FQGTGA. The V end lost 2 bases, the J end lost 6 bases, and 14 bases lay between the germline ends. The CDR3 is 15 amino acids. CDR3 nucleotide sequence: TGTGCCAGCAGCTTAGGTGCTAGCGCCAGCAATGAGCAGTTCTTC. Its translation is CASSLGASASNEQFF.

In this sample, this clonotype turned up a few times. V and J are TRBV18 and TRBJ2-1, with TRBD2 matching over 9 bases. The CDR3 runs to 19 residues. Germline values: CDR1 KGHSH, CDR2 LQKENI. The trim removed 2 bases at V and 7 bases at J, leaving 18 bases unmatched. CDR3 nucleotide sequence: TGTGCCAGCTCACCATTAGGCGTTAGCGGGGGCCCCCGTCGTAATGAGCAGTTCTTC. Translated: CASSPLGVSGGPRRNEQFF.

The chain links TRBV20-1 to TRBJ2-7, with a possible D match to TRBD1 (6 bases). The CDR3 has 14 residues. CDR1 and CDR2 (germline): DFQATT, SNEGSKA (reference sequence). V was pared by 4 bases and J by 1 base, with 14 bases between. CDR3 sequence reads: CSANGQTPSYEQYF. CDR3 DNA: TGCAGTGCTAACGGACAGACACCTTCCTACGAGCAGTACTTC.

This clonotype was picked up a small number of times. This rearrangement joins TRBV27 to TRBJ2-7; 7 positions match TRBD2. V lost 4 bases and J lost 4; bases outside the gene matches: 4. CDR1 is MNHEY and CDR2 is SMNVEV in the germline V gene (reference sequence). CDR3 length equals 13 residues. The CDR3 DNA reads TGTGCCAGCAGTTGGGGGGAGGGGTACGAGCAGTACTTC. Residues: CASSWGEGYEQYF.

This clonotype has a handful of counts. The chain uses TRBV7-9 and TRBJ2-3; D is ambiguous. The CDR3 totals 13 residues. Germline CDR1 and CDR2: SEHNR and FQNEAQ (reference sequence). Trimming removed 6 bases from V and 0 bases from J, with 7 bases in between. The CDR3 bases are TGTGCCAGCAGACACGCTAGCACAGATACGCAGTATTTT. Its translation is CASRHASTDTQYF.

The table lists this clonotype with a few counts. The chain uses TRBV15 and TRBJ2-5, with 8 bases lining up with TRBD1. With V trimmed by 7 bases and J by 3 bases, 4 bases remained unmatched. This CDR3 region has 13 residues. The germline CDR1 and CDR2 sequences are LNHNV and YYDKDF (reference sequence). CDR3 nucleotides: TGTGCCACCATGGTACAGGGGGAAGAGACCCAGTACTTC. The encoded protein is CATMVQGEETQYF.

V gene TRBV4-1 combines with J gene TRBJ2-1; D might be TRBD2 (5 bases). This CDR3 spans 17 amino acids. The germline CDR1 and CDR2 sequences are MGHRA and YSYEKL. Trimming pared 0 bases from V and 3 bases from J, leaving 15 bases between. The CDR3 protein is CASSQEDTGIFYNEQFF. CDR3 DNA sequence: TGCGCCAGCAGCCAAGAAGATACCGGGATATTCTACAATGAGCAGTTCTTC.